Sequencing of this TCR beta chain was carried out in a study of CD8 T cells in ankylosing spondylitis. The CDR3 runs 14 residues. Trimming removed 5 bases at V and 5 bases at J, with 15 bases between. Germline-derived CDR1 and CDR2 are MNHNS and SASEGT. Each TCR beta library was made by quantitative 5'-RACE that incorporated molecular barcodes. TCRdb itself ran the 5' RACE reads through MiXCR, one entry per CDR3 protein. In the table there are under 150,000 distinct CDR3 sequences, approximately 8.4% of which are singletons. General study findings and limits: Seemingly distinctive of ankylosing spondylitis blood was a TCR beta motif formed by eight highly homologous variants.

In the case of this clonotype: Its antigen is not identified.

The sample consisted of synovial fluid, either unsorted or a sorted T cell fraction (not recorded which). The chain is built from TRBV6-1 and TRBJ1-1, with a possible D match to TRBD1 (6 bases). The receptor was derived from a male donor with ankylosing spondylitis. The CDR3 nucleotides read TGTGCCAGCAGTCTGTGGGGGGCGCAGACTGAAGCTTTCTTT. Translation gives CASSLWGAQTEAFF.